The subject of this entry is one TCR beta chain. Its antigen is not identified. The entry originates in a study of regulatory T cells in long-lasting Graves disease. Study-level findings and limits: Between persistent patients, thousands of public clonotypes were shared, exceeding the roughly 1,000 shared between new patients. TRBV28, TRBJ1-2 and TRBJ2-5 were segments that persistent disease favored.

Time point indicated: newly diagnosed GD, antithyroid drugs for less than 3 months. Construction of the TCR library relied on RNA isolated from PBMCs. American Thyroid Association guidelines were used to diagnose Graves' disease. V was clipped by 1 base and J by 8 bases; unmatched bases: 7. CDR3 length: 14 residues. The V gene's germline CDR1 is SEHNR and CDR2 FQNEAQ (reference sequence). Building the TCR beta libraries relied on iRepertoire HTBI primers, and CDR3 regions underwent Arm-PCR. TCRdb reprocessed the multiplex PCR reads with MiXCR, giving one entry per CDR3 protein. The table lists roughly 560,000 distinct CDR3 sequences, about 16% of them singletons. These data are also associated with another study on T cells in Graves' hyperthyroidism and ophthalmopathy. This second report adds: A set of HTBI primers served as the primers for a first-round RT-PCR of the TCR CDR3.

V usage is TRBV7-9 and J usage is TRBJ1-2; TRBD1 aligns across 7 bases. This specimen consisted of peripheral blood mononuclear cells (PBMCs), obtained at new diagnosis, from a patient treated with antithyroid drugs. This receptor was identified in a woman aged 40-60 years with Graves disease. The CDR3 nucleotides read TGTGCCAGCAGCTTAGAAGGACAGGTGGAAGGCTACACCTTC. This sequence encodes CASSLEGQVEGYTF.